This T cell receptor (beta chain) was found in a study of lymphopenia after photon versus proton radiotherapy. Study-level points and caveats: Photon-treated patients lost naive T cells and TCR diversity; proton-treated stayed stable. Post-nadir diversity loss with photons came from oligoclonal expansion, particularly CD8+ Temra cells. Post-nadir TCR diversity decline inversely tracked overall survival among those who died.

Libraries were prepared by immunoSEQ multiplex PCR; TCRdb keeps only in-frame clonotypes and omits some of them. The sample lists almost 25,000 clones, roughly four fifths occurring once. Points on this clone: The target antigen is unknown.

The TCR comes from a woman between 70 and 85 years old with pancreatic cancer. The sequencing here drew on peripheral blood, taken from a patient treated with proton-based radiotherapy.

The CDR3 spells CASSCGLAGERGCTGELFF. As DNA, the CDR3 is TGTGCCAGCAGCTGCGGACTAGCGGGAGAACGGGGGTGCACCGGGGAGCTGTTTTTT. This sequence joins TRBV28 and TRBJ2-2; 13 bases match TRBD2. There are 19 residues in the CDR3. The ends lost 6 bases at V and 4 bases at J; junction bases unmatched: 14. Germline lookup yields CDR1 MDHEN and CDR2 SYDVKM. The entire variable domain, with the rest obtained from reference TRBV28 and TRBJ2-2, is as follows: DVKVTQSSRYLVKRTGEKVFLECVQDMDHENMFWYRQDPGLGLRLIYFSYDVKMKEKGDIPEGYSVSREKKERFSLILESASTNQTSMYLCASSCGLAGERGCTGELFFGEGSRLTVL.